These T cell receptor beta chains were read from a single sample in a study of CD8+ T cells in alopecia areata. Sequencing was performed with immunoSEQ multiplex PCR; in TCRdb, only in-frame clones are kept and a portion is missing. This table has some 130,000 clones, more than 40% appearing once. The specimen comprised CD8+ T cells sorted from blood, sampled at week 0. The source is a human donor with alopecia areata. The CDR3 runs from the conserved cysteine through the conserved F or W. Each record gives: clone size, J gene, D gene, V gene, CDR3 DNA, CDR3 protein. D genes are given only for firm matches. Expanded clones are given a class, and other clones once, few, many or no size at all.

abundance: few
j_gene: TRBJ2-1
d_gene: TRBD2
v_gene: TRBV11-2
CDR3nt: TGTGCCAGCAGCACCACTAGCGGGGGGCCCGGGGACAATGAGCAGTTCTTC
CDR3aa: CASSTTSGGPGDNEQFF

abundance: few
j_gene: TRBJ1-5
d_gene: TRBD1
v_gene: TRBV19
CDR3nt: TGTGCCAGTAGTATGGGGCAGGGGGGCAATCAGCCCCAGCATTTT
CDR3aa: CASSMGQGGNQPQHF

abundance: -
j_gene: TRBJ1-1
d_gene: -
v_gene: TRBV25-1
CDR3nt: TGTGCCAGCAGAGGCGCTGAAGCTTTCTTT
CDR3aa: CASRGAEAFF

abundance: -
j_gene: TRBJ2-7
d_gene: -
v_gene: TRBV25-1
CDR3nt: TGTGCCAGCTCGGAGGGCGATCGCTACGAGCAGTACTTC
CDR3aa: CASSEGDRYEQYF

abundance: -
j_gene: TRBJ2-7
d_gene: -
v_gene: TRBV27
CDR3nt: TGTGCCAGCAGTTTAGGGCAGCCCGGGGCCAACGAGCAGTACTTC
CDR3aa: CASSLGQPGANEQYF

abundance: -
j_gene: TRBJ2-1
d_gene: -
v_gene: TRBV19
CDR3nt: TGTGCCAGTAGTATAGATCGAACAGGGTCGGAGTTCTTC
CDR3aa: CASSIDRTGSEFF

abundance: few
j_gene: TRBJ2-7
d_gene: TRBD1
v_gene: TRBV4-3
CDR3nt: TGCGCCAGCAGCCAAGTCGGAGGACAGGGCGAGCAGTACTTC
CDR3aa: CASSQVGGQGEQYF

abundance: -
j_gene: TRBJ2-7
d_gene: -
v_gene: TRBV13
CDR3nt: TGTGCCAGCAGCTTAGGCCGACCCTACGAGCAGTACTTC
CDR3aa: CASSLGRPYEQYF

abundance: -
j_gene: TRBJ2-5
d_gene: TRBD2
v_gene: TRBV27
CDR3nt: TGTGCCAGCAGTTCCCTAGGACTAGCCGAGACCCAGTACTTC
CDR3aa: CASSSLGLAETQYF

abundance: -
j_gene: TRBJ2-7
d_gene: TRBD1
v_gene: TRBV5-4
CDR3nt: TGTGCCAGCAGCCCAACAGGGGAGCTAGCCTACGAGCAGTACTTC
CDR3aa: CASSPTGELAYEQYF

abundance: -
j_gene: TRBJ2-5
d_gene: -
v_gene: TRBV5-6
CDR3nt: TGTGCCAGCAGCTTGGGGGCCCAAGAGACCCAGTACTTC
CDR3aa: CASSLGAQETQYF

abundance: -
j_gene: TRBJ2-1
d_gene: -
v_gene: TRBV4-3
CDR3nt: TGCGCCAGCAGCCAAGAGAGGGCTTTAAACAATGAGCAGTTCTTC
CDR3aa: CASSQERALNNEQFF

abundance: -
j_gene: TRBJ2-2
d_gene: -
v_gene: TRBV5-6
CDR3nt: TGTGCCAGCAGCTTGCCTTACACCGGGGAGCTGTTTTTT
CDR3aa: CASSLPYTGELFF

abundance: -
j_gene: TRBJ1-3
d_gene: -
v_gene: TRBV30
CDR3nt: TGTGCCTGGAGTGTGGCAAATGGAAACACCATATATTTT
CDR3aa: CAWSVANGNTIYF

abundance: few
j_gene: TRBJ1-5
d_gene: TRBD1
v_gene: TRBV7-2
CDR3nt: TGTGCCAGCAGCTCCGGACAGGCGATTAGCAATCAGCCCCAGCATTTT
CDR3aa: CASSSGQAISNQPQHF

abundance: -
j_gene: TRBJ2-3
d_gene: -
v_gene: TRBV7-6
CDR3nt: TGTGCCAGCCAGGAGGGCTTCACAGATACGCAGTATTTT
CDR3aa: CASQEGFTDTQYF

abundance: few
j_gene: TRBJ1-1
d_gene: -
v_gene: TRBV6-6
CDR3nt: TGTGCCAGCAGTTCCTCGGGCCCGGGCACTGAAGCTTTCTTT
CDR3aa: CASSSSGPGTEAFF

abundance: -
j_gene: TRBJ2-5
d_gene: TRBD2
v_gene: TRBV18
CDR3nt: TGTGCCAGCTCCCAAGCGGGGGCCCAAGAGACCCAGTACTTC
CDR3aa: CASSQAGAQETQYF

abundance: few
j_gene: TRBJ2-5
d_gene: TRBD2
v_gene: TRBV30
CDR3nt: TGTGCCTGGAGTGTACGGCGGGGGGTTCTGCAAGAGACCCAGTACTTC
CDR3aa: CAWSVRRGVLQETQYF

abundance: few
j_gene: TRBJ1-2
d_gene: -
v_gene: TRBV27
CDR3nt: TGTGCCAGCAGTTTAAGAGGGGGGAACTATGGCTACACCTTC
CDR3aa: CASSLRGGNYGYTF

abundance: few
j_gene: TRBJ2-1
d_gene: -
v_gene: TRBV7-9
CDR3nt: TGTGCCAGCAGCTTAGACGGGGGGCATGAGCAGTTCTTC
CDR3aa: CASSLDGGHEQFF

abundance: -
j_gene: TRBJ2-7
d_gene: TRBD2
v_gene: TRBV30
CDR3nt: TGTGCCTGGAGGCTAGCGGGGGGGAAATACGAGCAGTACTTC
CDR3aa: CAWRLAGGKYEQYF

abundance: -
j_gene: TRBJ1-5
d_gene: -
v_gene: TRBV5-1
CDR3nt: TGCGCCAGCAGCTTGGCTGGGGTTGGGGATCAGCCCCAGCATTTT
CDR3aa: CASSLAGVGDQPQHF

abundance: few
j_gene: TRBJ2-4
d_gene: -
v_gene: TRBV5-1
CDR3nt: TGCGCCAGCAGCCAGGACGGACCCAAAAACATTCAGTACTTC
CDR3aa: CASSQDGPKNIQYF

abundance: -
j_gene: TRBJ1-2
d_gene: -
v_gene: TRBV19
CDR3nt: TGTGCCAGTTTGGACAGTCGTAACTATGGCTACACCTTC
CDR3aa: CASLDSRNYGYTF

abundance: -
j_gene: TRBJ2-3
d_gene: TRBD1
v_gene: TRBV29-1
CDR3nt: TGCAGCGTAGAGGACGACAGGGGGAACACAGATACGCAGTATTTT
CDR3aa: CSVEDDRGNTDTQYF

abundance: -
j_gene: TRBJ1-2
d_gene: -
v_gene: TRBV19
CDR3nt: TGTGCCAGTAGAGATGACGGGGGCGGCTACACCTTC
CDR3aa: CASRDDGGGYTF

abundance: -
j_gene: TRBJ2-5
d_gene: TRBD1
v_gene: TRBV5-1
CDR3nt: TGCGCCAGCAGCATATGGGGGACAGGGCAGGAGACCCAGTACTTC
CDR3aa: CASSIWGTGQETQYF

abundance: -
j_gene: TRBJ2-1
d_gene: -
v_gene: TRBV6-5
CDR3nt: TGTGCCAGCAGTTACGGAGAATACAATGAGCAGTTCTTC
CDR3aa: CASSYGEYNEQFF

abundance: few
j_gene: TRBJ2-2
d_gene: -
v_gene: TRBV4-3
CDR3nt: TGCGCCAGCAGCCAGGACAACACCGGGGAGCTGTTTTTT
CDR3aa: CASSQDNTGELFF

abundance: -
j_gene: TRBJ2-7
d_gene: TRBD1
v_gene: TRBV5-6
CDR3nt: TGTGCCAGCAGCTTCCTACAGGGGACATACGAGCAGTACTTC
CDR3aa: CASSFLQGTYEQYF

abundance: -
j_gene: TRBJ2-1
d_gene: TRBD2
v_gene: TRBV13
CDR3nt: TGTGCCAGCTCCTGGGGGGGGAGCGTCAATGAGCAGTTCTTC
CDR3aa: CASSWGGSVNEQFF

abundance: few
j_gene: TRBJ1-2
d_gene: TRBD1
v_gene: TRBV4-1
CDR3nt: TGCGCCAGCAGCCTAGGACAGGGGGCGCAGGGCTACACCTTC
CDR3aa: CASSLGQGAQGYTF

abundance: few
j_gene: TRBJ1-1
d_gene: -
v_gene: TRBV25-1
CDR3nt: TGTGCCAGCAGTGATCCCGGGAGCATGAACACTGAAGCTTTCTTT
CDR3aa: CASSDPGSMNTEAFF

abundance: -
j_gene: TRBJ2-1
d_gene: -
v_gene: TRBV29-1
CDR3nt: TGCAGCGTTCGGGACGGGGGATACAATGAGCAGTTCTTC
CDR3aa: CSVRDGGYNEQFF

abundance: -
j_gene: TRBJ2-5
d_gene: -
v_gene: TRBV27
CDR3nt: TGTGCCAGCAGTTTATCGGAGGGGAGCCAAGAGACCCAGTACTTC
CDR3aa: CASSLSEGSQETQYF

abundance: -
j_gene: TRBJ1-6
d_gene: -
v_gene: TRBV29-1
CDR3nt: TGCAGCGTTCGAGATTATGACTATAATTCACCCCTCCACTTT
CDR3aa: CSVRDYDYNSPLHF

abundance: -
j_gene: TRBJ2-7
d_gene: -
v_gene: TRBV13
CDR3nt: TGTGCCAGCTCTCCAGGTAGCTCCTACGAGCAGTACTTC
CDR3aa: CASSPGSSYEQYF

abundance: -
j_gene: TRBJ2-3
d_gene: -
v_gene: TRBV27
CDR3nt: TGTGCCAGCAGTTCAACCGACTTGGGGGATACGCAGTATTTT
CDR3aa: CASSSTDLGDTQYF

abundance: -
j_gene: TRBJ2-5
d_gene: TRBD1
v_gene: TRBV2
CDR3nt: TGTGCCAGCGCAGGGGGCGGAGAGACCCAGTACTTC
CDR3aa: CASAGGGETQYF

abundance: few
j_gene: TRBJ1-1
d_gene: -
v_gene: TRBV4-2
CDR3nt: TGTGCCAGCAGCCAAGATGAGAACACTGAAGCTTTCTTT
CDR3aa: CASSQDENTEAFF

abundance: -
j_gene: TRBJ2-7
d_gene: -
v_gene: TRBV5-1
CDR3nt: TGCGCCAGCAGCTTTGGATACGAGCAGTACTTC
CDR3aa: CASSFGYEQYF

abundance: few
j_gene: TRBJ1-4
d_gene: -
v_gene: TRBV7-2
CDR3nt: TGTGCCAGCAGCTACTTACCCGGGACAGAAAAACTGTTTTTT
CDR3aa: CASSYLPGTEKLFF

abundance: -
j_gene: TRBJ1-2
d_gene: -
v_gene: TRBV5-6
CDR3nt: TGTGCCAGCAGCTTGAGGCGCGATGGCTACACCTTC
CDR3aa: CASSLRRDGYTF

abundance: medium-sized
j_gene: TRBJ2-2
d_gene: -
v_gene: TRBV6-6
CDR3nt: TGTGCCAGCAGTTATTCCCGGGACACCGGGGAGCTGTTTTTT
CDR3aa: CASSYSRDTGELFF

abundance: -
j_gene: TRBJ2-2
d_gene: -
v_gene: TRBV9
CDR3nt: TGTGCCAGCAGCGTCCAAGGAGGGGAGCTGTTTTTT
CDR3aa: CASSVQGGELFF

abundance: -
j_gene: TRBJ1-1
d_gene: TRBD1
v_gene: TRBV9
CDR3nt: TGTGCCAGCAGCTCCGGGACAGGGGTCACTGAAGCTTTCTTT
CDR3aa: CASSSGTGVTEAFF

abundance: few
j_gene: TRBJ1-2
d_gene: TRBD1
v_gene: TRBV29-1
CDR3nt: TGCAGCGCCCCGGGGACAGGAACGGGCTATGGCTACACCTTC
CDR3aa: CSAPGTGTGYGYTF

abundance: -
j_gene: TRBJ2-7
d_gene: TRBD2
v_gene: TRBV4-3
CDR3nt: TGCGCCAGCAGCCAAGAGCCGGTGGGGTTAGCGGGGGTTTGGGAGCAGTACTTC
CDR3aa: CASSQEPVGLAGVWEQYF

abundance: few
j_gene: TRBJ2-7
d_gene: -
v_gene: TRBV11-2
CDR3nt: TGTGCCTCCAGGGACCACTCCTACGAGCAGTACTTC
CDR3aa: CASRDHSYEQYF

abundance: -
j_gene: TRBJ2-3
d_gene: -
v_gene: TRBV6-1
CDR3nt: TGTGCCAGCAGTGAACCGGGGAGCACAGATACGCAGTATTTT
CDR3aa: CASSEPGSTDTQYF

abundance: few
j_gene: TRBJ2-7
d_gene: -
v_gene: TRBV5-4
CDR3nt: TGTGCCAGCAGCGCGGACGGTTCCTACGAGCAGTACTTC
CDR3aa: CASSADGSYEQYF

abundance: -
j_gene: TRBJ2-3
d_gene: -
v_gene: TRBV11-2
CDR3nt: TGTGCCAGCAGCCCCGACCGAGATACGCAGTATTTT
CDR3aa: CASSPDRDTQYF

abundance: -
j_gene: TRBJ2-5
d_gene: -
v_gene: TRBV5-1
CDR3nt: TGCGCCAGCAGCTCCGACGCGCTGGGGGACCAGTACTTC
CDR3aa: CASSSDALGDQYF

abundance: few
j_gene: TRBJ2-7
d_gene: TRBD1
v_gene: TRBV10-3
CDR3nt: TGTGCCACCACCGCCGGGACAGGCCTTAGCGAGCAGTACTTC
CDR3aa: CATTAGTGLSEQYF

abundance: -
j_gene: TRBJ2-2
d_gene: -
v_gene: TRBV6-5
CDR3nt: TGTGCCAGCAGCCAAGGCGCGAACACCGGGGAGCTGTTTTTT
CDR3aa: CASSQGANTGELFF

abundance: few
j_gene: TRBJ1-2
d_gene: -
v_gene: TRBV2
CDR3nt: TGTGCCAGCAGTGAACCCCCGGCCGACCCATATGGCTACACCTTC
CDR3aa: CASSEPPADPYGYTF

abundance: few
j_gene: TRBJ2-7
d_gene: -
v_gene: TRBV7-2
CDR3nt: TGTGCCAGCAGCCCCGCCTACGAGCAGTACTTC
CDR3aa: CASSPAYEQYF

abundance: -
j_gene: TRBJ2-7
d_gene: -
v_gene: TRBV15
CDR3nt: TGTGCCACCAGCTTATCCGGGACGACCTACGAGCAGTACTTC
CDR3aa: CATSLSGTTYEQYF